The clone carrying this T cell receptor (beta chain) was seen only once. Its target is unknown. The source of the sample is a study of post-analysis software for immune sequencing data. Study-wide context: Relapsing-remitting, secondary progressive and progressive-relapsing multiple sclerosis courses were included. General observations from the study: Strong co-clustering by F measure linked samples that shared a preparation batch. With TRBV5-6, TRBV5-1 and TRBV20-1 included, 4 to 6 TRBV segments were more frequent in patients than in controls.

Unique molecular identifiers had been added to the TCR beta cDNA libraries. Using its own MiXCR run on the PCR reads, TCRdb lists one record per CDR3 protein. The table records roughly 600,000 distinct CDR3 sequences, about 44% of them present only once. With 3 bases removed from V and 7 bases from J, the gap between germline ends came to 19 bases. Germline V gives CDR1 MGHRA, CDR2 YSYEKL. The CDR3 totals 16 residues. The sequenced sample consisted of blood. This receptor was taken from a girl aged 10 to 17 with multiple sclerosis. J is TRBJ1-5 and V is TRBV4-1, with D unresolved. CDR3 region: CASSHGPGPSGQPQHF. The CDR3 nucleotides are TGCGCCAGCAGCCATGGCCCGGGTCCCTCCGGGCAGCCCCAGCATTTT.